Listed below are T cell receptor beta chains from one sample, sequenced in a study of beta chain features in type 1 diabetes. TCRdb keeps only in-frame clones here, not all; method: immunoSEQ multiplex PCR. In the table there are approximately 600,000 clones, 9.5% to 15% of which are singletons. The sample consisted of naive CD4+ T cells from blood. These receptors were obtained from a man aged 25-45 years with type 1 diabetes. The CDR3 runs from the conserved cysteine through the conserved F or W. Only part of the rows carry a size: once, few, many, or a class if the clone is expanded.

>few|TRBV25-1|TRBJ1-5
CASSDARGYQPQHF
>few|TRBV18|TRBJ2-7
CASSGQTYEQYF
>few|TRBV7-3|TRBJ1-6
CASSFGSGSPLHF
>-|TRBV28|TRBJ1-2
CASATGGGDYGYTF
>few|TRBV28|TRBJ1-6
CASSSSGQGGSPLHF
>once|TRBV6-6|TRBJ1-5
CASSHSPGPGQPQHF
>few|TRBV29-1|TRBJ2-1
CSVELAGGPGEQFF
>few|TRBV14|TRBJ1-1
CASSPRDSLLNTEAFF
>-|TRBV28|TRBJ2-7
CASSPGQTYEQYF
>few|TRBV5-1|TRBJ1-4
CASSFGQGAFRDEKLFF
>few|TRBV15|TRBJ2-7
CATSRDRQGVDEQYF